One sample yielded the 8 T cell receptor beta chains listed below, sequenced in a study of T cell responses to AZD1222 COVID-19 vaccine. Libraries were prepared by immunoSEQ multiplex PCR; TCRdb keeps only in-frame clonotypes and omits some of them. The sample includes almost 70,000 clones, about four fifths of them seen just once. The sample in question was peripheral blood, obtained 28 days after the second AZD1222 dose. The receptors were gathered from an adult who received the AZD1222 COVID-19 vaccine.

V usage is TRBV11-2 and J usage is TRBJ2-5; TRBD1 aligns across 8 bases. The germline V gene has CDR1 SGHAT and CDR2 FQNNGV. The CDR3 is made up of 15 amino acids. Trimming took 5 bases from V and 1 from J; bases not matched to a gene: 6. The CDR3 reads CASSGDRTSQETQYF. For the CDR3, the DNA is TGTGCCAGCAGCGGGGACAGGACCTCCCAAGAGACCCAGTACTTC.

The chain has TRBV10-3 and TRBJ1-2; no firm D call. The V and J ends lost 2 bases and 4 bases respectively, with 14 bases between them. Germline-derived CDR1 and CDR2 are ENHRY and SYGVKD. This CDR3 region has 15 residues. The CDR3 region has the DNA TGTGCCATCAGTGAGGACCCACAGCTACCCTATGGCTACACCTTC. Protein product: CAISEDPQLPYGYTF.

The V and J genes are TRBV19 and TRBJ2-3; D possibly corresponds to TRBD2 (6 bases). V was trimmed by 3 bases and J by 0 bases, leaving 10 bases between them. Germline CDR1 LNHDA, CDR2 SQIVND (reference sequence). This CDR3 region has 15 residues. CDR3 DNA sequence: TGTGCCAGTAGTATTGTGGCGGGGAGCACAGATACGCAGTATTTT. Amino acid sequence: CASSIVAGSTDTQYF.

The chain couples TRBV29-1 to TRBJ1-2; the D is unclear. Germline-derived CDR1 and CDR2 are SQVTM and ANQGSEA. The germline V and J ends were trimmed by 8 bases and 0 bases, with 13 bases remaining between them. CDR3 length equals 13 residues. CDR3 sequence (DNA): TGCAGCACCTCACAAGAGGCTAACTATGGCTACACCTTC. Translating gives CSTSQEANYGYTF.

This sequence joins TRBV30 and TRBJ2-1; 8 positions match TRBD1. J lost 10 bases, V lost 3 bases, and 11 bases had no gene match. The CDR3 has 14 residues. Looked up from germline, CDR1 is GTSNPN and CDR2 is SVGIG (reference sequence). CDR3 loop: CAWRDRDFVGEQFF. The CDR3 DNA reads TGTGCCTGGAGGGACAGGGATTTTGTTGGGGAGCAGTTCTTC.

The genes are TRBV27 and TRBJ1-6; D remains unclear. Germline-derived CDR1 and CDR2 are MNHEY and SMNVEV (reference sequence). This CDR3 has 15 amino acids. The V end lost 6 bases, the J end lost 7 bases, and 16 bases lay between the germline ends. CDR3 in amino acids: CASSLEGYYNSPLHF. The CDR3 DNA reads TGTGCCAGCAGCCTAGAAGGGTACTACAATTCACCCCTCCACTTT.

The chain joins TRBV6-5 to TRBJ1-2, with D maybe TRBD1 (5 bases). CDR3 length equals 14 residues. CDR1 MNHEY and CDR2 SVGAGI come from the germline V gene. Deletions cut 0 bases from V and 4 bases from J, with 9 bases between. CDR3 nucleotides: TGTGCCAGCAGTTACTCTCTCAGGGCCTATGGCTACACCTTC. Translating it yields CASSYSLRAYGYTF.

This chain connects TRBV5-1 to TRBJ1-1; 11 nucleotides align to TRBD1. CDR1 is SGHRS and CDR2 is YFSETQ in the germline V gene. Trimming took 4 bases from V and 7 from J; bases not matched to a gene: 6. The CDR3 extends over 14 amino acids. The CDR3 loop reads CASSVDRGRIEAFF. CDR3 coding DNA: TGCGCCAGCAGCGTGGACAGGGGGCGCATTGAAGCTTTCTTT.